This T cell receptor (beta chain) is from a study of blood T cell repertoires in COVID-19. The method was immunoSEQ multiplex PCR; TCRdb's version includes in-frame clones alone and lacks a portion of them. The data show approximately 160,000 clones, less than 90% seen once. The CDR3 consists of 14 residues. Trimming left V 2 bases short and J 10 bases short, with 12 bases between. The germline V gene encodes CDR1 MNHEY and CDR2 SVGAGI. The sample holds a few counts of this clone. The sequence came from a woman aged 45-65 years who had recovered from COVID-19. Sequencing was done on a sample of PBMCs or T cells enriched from blood (not recorded which). The J gene is TRBJ1-6, the V gene TRBV6-5; TRBD1 might be the D (6 bases). Here the CDR3 DNA reads TGTGCCAGCAGTTACCTCAGGGGCGGATCACCCCTCCACTTT. Translated, it gives CASSYLRGGSPLHF.